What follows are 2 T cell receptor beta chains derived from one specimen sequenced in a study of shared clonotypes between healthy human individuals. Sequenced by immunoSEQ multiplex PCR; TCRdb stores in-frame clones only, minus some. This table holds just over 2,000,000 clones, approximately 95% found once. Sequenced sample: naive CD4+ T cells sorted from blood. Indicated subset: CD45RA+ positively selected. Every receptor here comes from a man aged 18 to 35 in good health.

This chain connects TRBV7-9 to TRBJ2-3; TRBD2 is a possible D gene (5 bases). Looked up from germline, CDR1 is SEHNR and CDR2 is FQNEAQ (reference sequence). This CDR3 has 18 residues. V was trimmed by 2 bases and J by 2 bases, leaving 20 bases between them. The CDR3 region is CASSLPQGLLNYTDTQYF. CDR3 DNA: TGTGCCAGCAGCTTACCACAAGGACTTCTTAATTACACAGATACGCAGTATTTT.

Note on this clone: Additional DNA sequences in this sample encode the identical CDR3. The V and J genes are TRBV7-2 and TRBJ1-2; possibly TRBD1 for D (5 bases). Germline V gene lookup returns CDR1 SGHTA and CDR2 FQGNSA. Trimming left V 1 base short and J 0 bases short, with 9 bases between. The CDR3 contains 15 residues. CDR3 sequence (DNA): TGTGCCAGCAGCTTAGGGCAGGGATCTAACTATGGCTACACCTTC. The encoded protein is CASSLGQGSNYGYTF. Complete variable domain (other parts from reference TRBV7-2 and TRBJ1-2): GAGVSQSPSNKVTEKGKDVELRCDPISGHTALYWYRQSLGQGLEFLIYFQGNSAPDKSGLPSDRFSAERTGGSVSTLTIQRTQQEDSAVYLCASSLGQGSNYGYTFGSGTRLTVV.